Presented here are 17 T cell receptor beta chains from one specimen sequenced in a study of regulatory T cells in long-lasting Graves disease. Specified time point: newly diagnosed GD, antithyroid drugs for less than 3 months. The TCR library was made from RNA that had been extracted from PBMCs in TRIzol. iRepertoire HTBI primers and Arm-PCR of CDR3 regions built TCR beta libraries. Via MiXCR, TCRdb re-called the multiplex PCR reads, giving one row per CDR3 protein. The sample includes fewer than 650,000 distinct CDR3 sequences, about 16% of them seen just once. The same sample was also studied in work on T cells in Graves' hyperthyroidism and ophthalmopathy.

The sequencing used peripheral blood mononuclear cells (PBMCs), collected at new diagnosis, from a patient treated with antithyroid drugs. The receptors derive from a man in his late teens or twenties with Graves disease.

This clonotype appeared many times. The chain recombines TRBV7-9 with TRBJ1-1; D possibly corresponds to TRBD1 (6 bases). The germline CDR1 and CDR2 sequences are SEHNR and FQNEAQ (reference sequence). V shed 7 bases and J shed 1 base, with 13 bases lying between them. The CDR3 extends over 14 amino acids. Here the CDR3 DNA reads TGTGCCAGCAAGCTTCAGGGGCCGAACACTGAAGCTTTCTTT. It codes for CASKLQGPNTEAFF.

There are many counts of this clonotype. The rearrangement uses TRBV5-6 and TRBJ2-3, with no clear D. The CDR3 has 15 amino acids. V was trimmed by 3 bases and J by 4 bases, leaving 15 bases between them. CDR1 is SGHDT and CDR2 is YYEEEE in the germline V gene. The CDR3 bases are TGTGCCAGCAGCTCGCGATTAAGAGGCGCAGATACGCAGTATTTT. Its translation: CASSSRLRGADTQYF. The variable domain in full, with the rest retrieved from reference TRBV5-6 and TRBJ2-3, is DAGVTQSPTHLIKTRGQQVTLRCSPKSGHDTVSWYQQALGQGPQFIFQYYEEEERQRGNFPDRFSGHQFPNYSSELNVNALLLGDSALYLCASSSRLRGADTQYFGPGTRLTVL.

The V and J genes are TRBV5-1 and TRBJ2-5, with TRBD2 as a possible D gene (6 bases). CDR3 length: 14 residues. The germline gives CDR1 SGHRS, CDR2 YFSETQ. The V end was cut by 5 bases, the J end by 0 bases, with 11 bases between. CDR3 sequence (DNA): TGCGCCAGCAGTCGTGGAGGGAACCAAGAGACCCAGTACTTC. Translating it yields CASSRGGNQETQYF.

This clonotype was counted between two and nine times. This chain links TRBV20-1 with TRBJ2-4, with 9 bases aligning to TRBD1. Losses at the gene ends were 0 bases for V and 8 bases for J; bases not matched to a gene: 17. The CDR3 runs 18 residues. Germline V lookup: CDR1 DFQATT, CDR2 SNEGSKA (reference sequence). This CDR3 is CSARDYETPGQGLYIQYF. The CDR3 coding sequence is TGCAGTGCTAGAGATTACGAAACCCCGGGACAGGGTCTATACATTCAGTACTTC.

This clonotype was detected ten times or more. The chain uses TRBV27 and TRBJ2-1; D might be TRBD2 (5 bases). CDR1 MNHEY and CDR2 SMNVEV come from the germline V gene (reference sequence). Trimming removed 5 bases at V and 8 bases at J, with 19 bases between. The CDR3 has 15 amino acids. The DNA of the CDR3 is TGTGCCAGCAGTCACCCCGGGTCTAGCTTCCATGAGCAGTTCTTC. It codes for CASSHPGSSFHEQFF.

The sample holds many counts of this clonotype. This chain uses TRBV30 with TRBJ1-2; D gene uncertain. The CDR3 runs 12 residues. V was trimmed by 6 bases and J by 2 bases, leaving 10 bases between them. Germline CDR1 and CDR2: GTSNPN and SVGIG (reference sequence). The CDR3 loop reads CACLTRNYGYTF. DNA for the CDR3: TGTGCCTGTTTAACTAGAAACTATGGCTACACCTTC.

Only a few counts were recorded for this clonotype. The V and J genes are TRBV28 and TRBJ1-5; 7 bases align to TRBD1. The J segment lost 1 base and the V segment lost 8 bases, leaving 5 bases of the junction unmatched. Germline V gives CDR1 MDHEN, CDR2 SYDVKM. CDR3 length equals 14 residues. In nucleotides, the CDR3 is TGTGCCAGCGAAGGGGGCGCAAGCAATCAGCCCCAGCATTTT. Protein product: CASEGGASNQPQHF.

This clonotype has a handful of counts. The genes are TRBV19 and TRBJ2-3, with unresolved D. This CDR3 has 13 amino acids. Germline V gene lookup returns CDR1 LNHDA and CDR2 SQIVND (reference sequence). The V and J ends lost 7 bases and 6 bases respectively, with 14 bases between them. CDR3 sequence (DNA): TGTGCCAGTACGTTTGGTGTGGGGGATACGCAGTATTTT. Translated, it gives CASTFGVGDTQYF.

The chain employs TRBV29-1 and TRBJ2-3; D possibly uses TRBD1 or TRBD2 (7 bases each). The germline gives CDR1 SQVTM, CDR2 ANQGSEA. The CDR3 runs to 14 residues. V gave up 5 bases and J gave up 3 bases, with 15 bases separating them. CDR3 sequence: CSVSGGEVTDTQYF. Written as DNA, the CDR3 is TGCAGCGTTTCAGGGGGGGAGGTAACAGATACGCAGTATTTT.

In this sample, this clonotype turned up a few times. The chain carries TRBV5-6 and TRBJ2-7; a possible D gene is TRBD2 (5 bases). V lost 7 bases and J 6 bases, leaving 17 bases between the germline ends. CDR3 length: 13 amino acids. Germline V gene lookup returns CDR1 SGHDT and CDR2 YYEEEE. For the CDR3, the DNA is TGTGCCAGCTCTTGGCGGCGGGTAGGCGAGCAGTACTTC. This codes for CASSWRRVGEQYF.

This clonotype was picked up a small number of times. One base away lies a much larger clone, so this may be a sequencing read error. The rearrangement uses TRBV5-1 and TRBJ1-1; perhaps TRBD1 as D (5 bases). This CDR3 spans 14 amino acids. Germline V gene data show CDR1 as SGHRS and CDR2 as YFSETQ. DNA of the CDR3: TGCGCCAGCAGCTGGGACGGCAAGAACACTGGAGCTTTCTTT. The encoded protein is CASSWDGKNTGAFF.

Regarding this clonotype: A much more abundant neighbour one base away suggests this may be a read error. This rearrangement joins TRBV28 to TRBJ1-1; D unclear. The CDR3 covers 12 residues. V was clipped by 6 bases and J by 0 bases, with 5 bases between them. Germline V gene data show CDR1 as MDHEN and CDR2 as SYDVKM. CDR3 coding DNA: TGTGCCAGCAGGTACGTGAACACTGAAGCTTTCTTT. As protein: CASRYVNTEAFF.

In its sample, this clonotype was seen many times. This sequence joins TRBV20-1 and TRBJ2-5; TRBD1 aligns across 9 bases. Germline V gene sequence: CDR1 DFQATT, CDR2 SNEGSKA (reference sequence). Losses at the gene ends were 3 bases for V and 2 bases for J; bases not matched to a gene: 7. This CDR3 is 15 amino acids long. In DNA, the CDR3 is TGCAGTGCTAGCAGCTCGACAGGGGGGCAAGAGACCCAGTACTTC. This codes for CSASSSTGGQETQYF.

This clonotype was seen at least ten times. This chain links TRBV6-5 with TRBJ2-7; D is uncertain. Trimming left V 0 bases short and J 2 bases short, with 11 bases between. The germline V gene has CDR1 MNHEY and CDR2 SVGAGI. CDR3 length: 15 amino acids. CDR3 region: CASSYSMTGTYEQYF. In nucleotides, the CDR3 is TGTGCCAGCAGTTACTCGATGACTGGGACCTACGAGCAGTACTTC.

This clonotype has a handful of counts. The DNA of the CDR3 is TGTGCCATCCGTGGGGTCGATCAGCCCCAGCATTTT. Translation: CAIRGVDQPQHF. This chain joins TRBV10-3 and TRBJ1-5; no firm D call. Germline lookup yields CDR1 ENHRY and CDR2 SYGVKD. Trimming shortened V by 8 bases and J by 5 bases, and 10 bases separated the two germline ends. The CDR3 covers 12 residues.

This clonotype was recorded at least ten times. The chain employs TRBV27 and TRBJ1-1; the D is unclear. Deletions cut 1 base from V and 1 base from J, with 7 bases between. The CDR3 consists of 14 residues. Germline values: CDR1 MNHEY, CDR2 SMNVEV (reference sequence). The CDR3: CASSLLGWNTEAFF. The CDR3 DNA reads TGTGCCAGCAGTTTATTGGGCTGGAACACTGAAGCTTTCTTT.

The chain combines TRBV5-1 with TRBJ1-1, with a tentative D call TRBD1 (6 bases). V was pared by 6 bases and J by 8 bases, with 11 bases between. Germline loops: CDR1 SGHRS, CDR2 YFSETQ. The CDR3 totals 11 residues. Here the CDR3 reads CASIYGTEAFF. The CDR3 DNA is TGCGCCAGCATCTACGGGACAGAAGCTTTCTTT.